Listed below are T cell receptor beta chains from one sample, sequenced in a study of post-analysis software for immune sequencing data. TCRdb reanalysed the PCR reads using MiXCR and keeps one entry per CDR3 protein. This table has around 700,000 distinct CDR3 sequences, approximately 60% appearing once. Material for sequencing was blood. All receptors come from a girl aged 2 to 10 with multiple sclerosis. CDR3s leave out the opening cysteine and the closing phenylalanine or tryptophan. Fields, in order: J gene, V gene, clone size, CDR3 length, CDR3 protein. Clone size is stated in some rows and not others, as once, few, many or a class when expanded.

j_call: TRBJ2-1
v_call: TRBV6-5
clone_size: .
cdr3_length: 15
cdr3_aa: ASSYSKLLAGTNEQF

j_call: TRBJ2-1
v_call: TRBV7-9
clone_size: .
cdr3_length: 13
cdr3_aa: ASSLVGNSYNEQF

j_call: TRBJ2-6
v_call: TRBV12-3/TRBV12-4
clone_size: .
cdr3_length: 13
cdr3_aa: ASSLGQGVANVLT

j_call: TRBJ2-1
v_call: TRBV11-2
clone_size: few
cdr3_length: 13
cdr3_aa: ASSLGLSPYNEQF

j_call: TRBJ2-3
v_call: TRBV12-3/TRBV12-4
clone_size: .
cdr3_length: 13
cdr3_aa: AGSFGGQGTDTQY

j_call: TRBJ2-5
v_call: TRBV4-1
clone_size: few
cdr3_length: 12
cdr3_aa: ASSQDSAEETQY

j_call: TRBJ2-3
v_call: TRBV20-1
clone_size: few
cdr3_length: 16
cdr3_aa: SAASLERQAGVGDTQY

j_call: TRBJ2-3
v_call: TRBV19
clone_size: .
cdr3_length: 13
cdr3_aa: ASSLGTDITDTQY

j_call: TRBJ1-2
v_call: TRBV6-1
clone_size: .
cdr3_length: 11
cdr3_aa: ARDRGGRYGYT

j_call: TRBJ2-5
v_call: TRBV6-1
clone_size: few
cdr3_length: 10
cdr3_aa: ASRQGREEQY

j_call: TRBJ2-3
v_call: TRBV3-1
clone_size: few
cdr3_length: 13
cdr3_aa: ASSQGRGGTDTQY

j_call: TRBJ1-2
v_call: TRBV20-1
clone_size: .
cdr3_length: 11
cdr3_aa: SARERANYGYT

j_call: TRBJ1-2
v_call: TRBV12-3/TRBV12-4
clone_size: .
cdr3_length: 11
cdr3_aa: ASSPIGGNGYT

j_call: TRBJ2-1
v_call: TRBV15
clone_size: .
cdr3_length: 13
cdr3_aa: ATSPRDRPYNEQF

j_call: TRBJ1-2
v_call: TRBV20-1
clone_size: .
cdr3_length: 13
cdr3_aa: SARDMGKQGYGYT

j_call: TRBJ2-7
v_call: TRBV27
clone_size: .
cdr3_length: 13
cdr3_aa: ASSFPDRGVDEQY

j_call: TRBJ1-5
v_call: TRBV6-5
clone_size: .
cdr3_length: 11
cdr3_aa: ASSYSYKQPQH

j_call: TRBJ2-5
v_call: TRBV12-3/TRBV12-4
clone_size: .
cdr3_length: 10
cdr3_aa: ASSRDPETQY

j_call: TRBJ1-2
v_call: TRBV20-1
clone_size: .
cdr3_length: 14
cdr3_aa: SADPASRGQGYGYT

j_call: TRBJ2-3
v_call: TRBV7-3
clone_size: many
cdr3_length: 12
cdr3_aa: ASSSRLAKDTQY

j_call: TRBJ2-3
v_call: TRBV5-1
clone_size: once
cdr3_length: 11
cdr3_aa: ASMETSTDTQY

j_call: TRBJ2-3
v_call: TRBV30
clone_size: .
cdr3_length: 12
cdr3_aa: AWIEGVGTDTQY

j_call: TRBJ1-1
v_call: TRBV11-2
clone_size: .
cdr3_length: 14
cdr3_aa: ASSLGPWGGNTEAF

j_call: TRBJ2-7
v_call: TRBV5-1
clone_size: .
cdr3_length: 14
cdr3_aa: ASSLGTSGLSYEQY

j_call: TRBJ2-1
v_call: TRBV3-1
clone_size: .
cdr3_length: 13
cdr3_aa: ASSRWTGVYNEQF

j_call: TRBJ2-5
v_call: TRBV11-3
clone_size: .
cdr3_length: 13
cdr3_aa: ASSSRTSGSQTQY

j_call: TRBJ2-1
v_call: TRBV27
clone_size: .
cdr3_length: 10
cdr3_aa: ASSLSGKEQF

j_call: TRBJ2-5
v_call: TRBV7-2
clone_size: once
cdr3_length: 11
cdr3_aa: ASKERVRETQY

j_call: TRBJ2-5
v_call: TRBV2
clone_size: .
cdr3_length: 12
cdr3_aa: ASSGRDYQETQY

j_call: TRBJ2-3
v_call: TRBV5-1
clone_size: .
cdr3_length: 14
cdr3_aa: ASSKGTIQRTDTQY

j_call: TRBJ2-5
v_call: TRBV24-1
clone_size: few
cdr3_length: 11
cdr3_aa: ATSFSGQETQY

j_call: TRBJ1-1
v_call: TRBV7-8
clone_size: .
cdr3_length: 12
cdr3_aa: ASSLTRQDTEAF

j_call: TRBJ2-1
v_call: TRBV7-9
clone_size: .
cdr3_length: 13
cdr3_aa: ASSSSGVTYNEQF

j_call: TRBJ1-2
v_call: TRBV10-3
clone_size: .
cdr3_length: 14
cdr3_aa: AISLRDAAFLGGYT

j_call: TRBJ2-1
v_call: TRBV5-1
clone_size: few
cdr3_length: 13
cdr3_aa: ASSLETSGYNEQF

j_call: .
v_call: TRBV7-9
clone_size: .
cdr3_length: 12
cdr3_aa: ASSMLAGAYEQY

j_call: .
v_call: TRBV20-1
clone_size: .
cdr3_length: 13
cdr3_aa: SARDRHRGLETQY

j_call: TRBJ2-1
v_call: TRBV4-3
clone_size: few
cdr3_length: 13
cdr3_aa: ASSQVSAGFNEQF

j_call: TRBJ2-1
v_call: TRBV12-3/TRBV12-4
clone_size: few
cdr3_length: 13
cdr3_aa: ASSLGVGPVGEQF

j_call: TRBJ2-5
v_call: TRBV28
clone_size: .
cdr3_length: 14
cdr3_aa: ASSLPPGQIQETQY

j_call: TRBJ2-3
v_call: TRBV28
clone_size: .
cdr3_length: 17
cdr3_aa: ASSFFKWRDRILGDTQY

j_call: TRBJ2-3
v_call: TRBV20-1
clone_size: .
cdr3_length: 11
cdr3_aa: SARPPGTDTQY

j_call: TRBJ2-7
v_call: TRBV20-1
clone_size: few
cdr3_length: 9
cdr3_aa: SASLGREQY

j_call: TRBJ2-1
v_call: TRBV20-1
clone_size: .
cdr3_length: 11
cdr3_aa: SARDVRGNEQF

j_call: TRBJ2-1
v_call: TRBV7-2
clone_size: .
cdr3_length: 16
cdr3_aa: ASSLASGLAGGGNEQF

j_call: TRBJ2-2
v_call: TRBV7-8
clone_size: .
cdr3_length: 12
cdr3_aa: ASSFADSTGELF